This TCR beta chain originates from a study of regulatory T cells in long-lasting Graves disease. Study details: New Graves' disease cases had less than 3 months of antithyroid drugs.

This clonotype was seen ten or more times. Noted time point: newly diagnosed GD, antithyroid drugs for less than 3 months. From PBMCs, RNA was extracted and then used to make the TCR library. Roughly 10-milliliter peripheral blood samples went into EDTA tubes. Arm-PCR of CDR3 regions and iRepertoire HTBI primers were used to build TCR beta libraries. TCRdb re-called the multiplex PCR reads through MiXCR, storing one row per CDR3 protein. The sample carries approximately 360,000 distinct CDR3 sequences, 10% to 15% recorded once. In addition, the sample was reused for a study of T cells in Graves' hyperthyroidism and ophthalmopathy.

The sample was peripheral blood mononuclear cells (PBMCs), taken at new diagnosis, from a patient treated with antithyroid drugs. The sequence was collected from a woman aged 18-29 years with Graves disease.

The CDR3 sequence is CASSLWGRPGSSSDIYNEQFF. CDR3 coding DNA: TGTGCCAGCAGTTTATGGGGTCGGCCAGGGAGCTCGTCTGATATATACAATGAGCAGTTCTTC. The chain uses TRBV28 and TRBJ2-1; D is perhaps TRBD1 or TRBD2 (5 bases each). The germline gives CDR1 MDHEN, CDR2 SYDVKM. This CDR3 spans 21 amino acids. Trimming took off 0 bases at V and 4 bases at J, with 28 bases between the two ends.